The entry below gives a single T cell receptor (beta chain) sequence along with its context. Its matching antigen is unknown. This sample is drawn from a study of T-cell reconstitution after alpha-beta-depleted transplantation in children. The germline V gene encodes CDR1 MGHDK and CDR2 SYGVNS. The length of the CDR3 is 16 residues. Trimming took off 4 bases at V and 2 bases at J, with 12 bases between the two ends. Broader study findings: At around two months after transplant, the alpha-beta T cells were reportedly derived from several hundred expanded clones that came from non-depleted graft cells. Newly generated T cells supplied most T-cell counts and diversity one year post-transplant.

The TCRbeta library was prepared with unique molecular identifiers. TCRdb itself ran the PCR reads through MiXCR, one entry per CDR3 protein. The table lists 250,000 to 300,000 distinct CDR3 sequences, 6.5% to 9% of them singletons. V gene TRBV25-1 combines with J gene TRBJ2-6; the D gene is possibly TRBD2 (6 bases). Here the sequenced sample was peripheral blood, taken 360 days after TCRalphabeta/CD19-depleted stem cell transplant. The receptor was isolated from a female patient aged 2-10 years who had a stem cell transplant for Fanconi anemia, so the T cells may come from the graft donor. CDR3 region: CASSGLGTAGANVLTF. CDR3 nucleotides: TGTGCCAGCAGTGGCCTAGGGACTGCTGGGGCCAACGTCCTGACTTTC.